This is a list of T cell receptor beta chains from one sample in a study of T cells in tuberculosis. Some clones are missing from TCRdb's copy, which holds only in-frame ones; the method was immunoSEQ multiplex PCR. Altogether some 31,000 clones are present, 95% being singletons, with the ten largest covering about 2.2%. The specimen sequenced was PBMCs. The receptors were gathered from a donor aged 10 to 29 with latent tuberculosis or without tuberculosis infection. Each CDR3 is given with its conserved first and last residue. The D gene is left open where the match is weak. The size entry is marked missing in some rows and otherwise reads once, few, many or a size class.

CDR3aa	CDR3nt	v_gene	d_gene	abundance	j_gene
CASSESGGIAEAFF	TGTGCCAGCAGTGAAAGTGGGGGGATCGCTGAAGCTTTCTTT	TRBV2	NA	once	TRBJ1-1
CASSRRGGTEAFF	TGTGCCAGCAGCAGAAGGGGAGGGACTGAAGCTTTCTTT	TRBV7-2	NA	NA	TRBJ1-1
CASSIQGYEQYF	TGTGCCAGCAGCATTCAGGGCTACGAGCAGTACTTC	TRBV7-9	NA	NA	TRBJ2-7
CASSRPQGMEGYTF	TGTGCCAGCAGTCGACCCCAGGGTATGGAGGGCTACACCTTC	TRBV6-6	NA	NA	TRBJ1-2
CASSLEPSDIQYF	TGTGCCAGCAGCTTGGAGCCCTCGGACATTCAGTACTTC	TRBV5-4	NA	NA	TRBJ2-4
CASLSGSSYNEQFF	TGTGCTAGCCTTAGCGGGAGCTCCTACAATGAGCAGTTCTTC	TRBV12-5	TRBD2	once	TRBJ2-1
CASSLGRRETQYF	TGTGCCAGCAGCTTGGGCAGGAGGGAGACCCAGTACTTC	TRBV11-2	NA	once	TRBJ2-5
CASSLVASGRRSDTQYF	TGTGCCAGCAGCTTAGTGGCTAGCGGGAGGAGGTCGGATACGCAGTATTTT	TRBV11-2	TRBD2	NA	TRBJ2-3
CASSEGWTSKNEQYF	TGTGCCAGCAGTGAAGGATGGACAAGTAAAAACGAGCAGTACTTC	TRBV6-1	NA	NA	TRBJ2-7
CASSRGDTDYEQYF	TGTGCCAGTAGTCGGGGGGATACCGACTACGAGCAGTACTTC	TRBV19	TRBD2	NA	TRBJ2-7
CATSRDQGSFTTYEQYF	TGTGCCACCAGCAGAGATCAAGGTAGCTTTACGACCTACGAGCAGTACTTC	TRBV15	NA	NA	TRBJ2-7
CASSPTDWNTEAFF	TGTGCCAGCAGTCCAACGGACTGGAACACTGAAGCTTTCTTT	TRBV6-5	NA	NA	TRBJ1-1
CASSLLGQNTEAFF	TGTGCCAGCAGCTTGTTGGGGCAGAACACTGAAGCTTTCTTT	TRBV7-2	NA	NA	TRBJ1-1
CASSEFREGWGTEAFF	TGTGCCAGCAGTGAATTCCGGGAGGGATGGGGAACTGAAGCTTTCTTT	TRBV25-1	NA	NA	TRBJ1-1
CASSILAGLHNEQFF	TGTGCCAGTAGTATATTAGCGGGGCTCCACAATGAGCAGTTCTTC	TRBV19	TRBD2	NA	TRBJ2-1
CASSSLAGTGELFF	TGTGCCAGCAGCTCCTTAGCGGGGACCGGGGAGCTGTTTTTT	TRBV7-6	TRBD2	NA	TRBJ2-2
CASSPPTSGGTPLTDTQYF	TGTGCCAGCAGCCCCCCTACTAGCGGGGGGACCCCACTCACAGATACGCAGTATTTT	TRBV7-9	TRBD2	NA	TRBJ2-3
CASSVTTVGGYTF	TGTGCCAGCAGCGTAACGACTGTTGGGGGCTACACCTTC	TRBV7-2	NA	NA	TRBJ1-2
CASSPGQGAGYTF	TGCGCCAGCAGCCCGGGACAGGGTGCGGGCTACACCTTC	TRBV5-1	TRBD1	NA	TRBJ1-2
CASGLPPAGYTF	TGTGCTAGTGGTTTGCCCCCCGCGGGCTACACCTTC	TRBV12-5	NA	NA	TRBJ1-2
CASSLEVVGGEQFF	TGTGCCAGCAGCTTAGAGGTGGTCGGAGGTGAGCAGTTCTTC	TRBV7-2	NA	NA	TRBJ2-1
CAIREQGNQPQHF	TGTGCCATCAGGGAACAGGGGAATCAGCCCCAGCATTTT	TRBV10-3	TRBD1	NA	TRBJ1-5
CASSTSGVRGYTF	TGTGCCAGTAGTACCTCAGGGGTTCGGGGCTACACCTTC	TRBV19	NA	NA	TRBJ1-2
CASSLVGARYGYTF	TGTGCCAGCAGCTTAGTGGGGGCTCGCTATGGCTACACCTTC	TRBV13	NA	once	TRBJ1-2
CASSSASGGFPDTQYF	TGTGCCAGCAGCTCAGCTAGCGGGGGGTTTCCAGATACGCAGTATTTT	TRBV7-2	TRBD2	NA	TRBJ2-3
CASSLVFRETQYF	TGTGCCAGCAGCTTAGTTTTCCGGGAGACCCAGTACTTC	TRBV7-6	NA	once	TRBJ2-5
CASSVTAGPDTQYF	TGTGCCAGTAGTGTTACGGCAGGCCCAGATACGCAGTATTTT	TRBV19	NA	NA	TRBJ2-3
CASSFMDRGNSPLHF	TGTGCCAGCAGTTTTATGGACAGGGGCAATTCACCCCTCCACTTT	TRBV27	TRBD1	once	TRBJ1-6
CASSSREKLDEQFF	TGTGCCAGTAGTAGCCGGGAGAAATTAGATGAGCAGTTCTTC	TRBV19	NA	NA	TRBJ2-1
CASSLQGVMSNEKLFF	TGTGCCAGCAGCTTACAGGGGGTGATGTCTAATGAAAAACTGTTTTTT	TRBV7-2	TRBD1	NA	TRBJ1-4
CASRSGELFF	TGCGCCAGCCGTAGCGGGGAGCTGTTTTTT	TRBV10-2	NA	NA	TRBJ2-2
CASGWTGEAKNIQYF	TGTGCCAGCGGGTGGACAGGGGAAGCCAAAAACATTCAGTACTTC	TRBV2	TRBD1	NA	TRBJ2-4
CAWSEGAGLYNEQFF	TGTGCCTGGAGTGAGGGAGCGGGACTTTACAATGAGCAGTTCTTC	TRBV30	TRBD2	NA	TRBJ2-1
CASSLTGGEETQYF	TGTGCCAGCAGCTTAACGGGGGGCGAAGAGACCCAGTACTTC	TRBV11-2	NA	NA	TRBJ2-5
CASSSGTSDYNEQFF	TGTGCCAGCAGTTCCGGGACTAGCGATTACAATGAGCAGTTCTTC	TRBV13	TRBD2	NA	TRBJ2-1
CASSPRSGGRYGYTF	TGTGCCAGCAGTCCGCGATCAGGGGGAAGATATGGCTACACCTTC	TRBV27	TRBD1	NA	TRBJ1-2
CASSSLAGGLNEQFF	TGCGCCAGCAGCTCCCTAGCGGGAGGGCTGAATGAGCAGTTCTTC	TRBV5-1	TRBD2	NA	TRBJ2-1
CASSGNRGPYEQYF	TGTGCCAGCAGTGGTAACAGGGGGCCGTACGAGCAGTACTTC	TRBV2	TRBD1	NA	TRBJ2-7
CASSVDGTRAEAFF	TGTGCCAGCAGCGTAGACGGGACTAGGGCTGAAGCTTTCTTT	TRBV9	NA	NA	TRBJ1-1
CASSEGTGFNYGYTF	TGTGCCAGCAGTGAAGGGACAGGTTTTAACTATGGCTACACCTTC	TRBV6-1	TRBD1	NA	TRBJ1-2
CASSLPDPTMETQYF	TGCGCCAGCAGCTTGCCGGACCCGACTATGGAGACCCAGTACTTC	TRBV5-1	NA	NA	TRBJ2-5
CASSQGDTGTDTQYF	TGTGCCAGCAGCCAAGGGGACACAGGCACAGATACGCAGTATTTT	TRBV4-2	NA	NA	TRBJ2-3
CATSRDGQGNQPQHF	TGTGCCACCAGCAGGGATGGACAGGGAAATCAGCCCCAGCATTTT	TRBV15	TRBD1	NA	TRBJ1-5
CASSPTGTRNEQFF	TGTGCCAGCAGCCCCACAGGGACACGCAATGAGCAGTTCTTC	TRBV5-4	NA	few	TRBJ2-1
CASSWGQGGGEQYF	TGTGCCAGCAGCTGGGGACAGGGAGGTGGAGAGCAGTACTTC	TRBV5-6	TRBD1	NA	TRBJ2-7
CASSTQGATYEQYF	TGTGCCAGCAGCACGCAAGGGGCTACCTACGAGCAGTACTTC	TRBV5-4	NA	NA	TRBJ2-7
CASSLEGGGNTGELFF	TGTGCCAGCAGCTTGGAAGGCGGGGGGAACACCGGGGAGCTGTTTTTT	TRBV5-4	TRBD2	NA	TRBJ2-2
CASSCRGQPQHF	TGTGCCAGCAGCTGCAGGGGGCAGCCCCAGCATTTT	TRBV11-3	TRBD1	NA	TRBJ1-5
CASSAYTDTQYF	TGTGCCAGCAGCGCGTACACAGATACGCAGTATTTT	TRBV9	NA	NA	TRBJ2-3
CASSLGPGQGEGQYNSPLHF	TGTGCCAGCAGTTTAGGACCCGGACAGGGTGAGGGACAATATAATTCACCCCTCCACTTT	TRBV28	TRBD1	NA	TRBJ1-6
CASRTSGLALGPWEEQFF	TGTGCCAGTCGTACTAGCGGGCTGGCCTTGGGGCCGTGGGAGGAGCAGTTCTTC	TRBV19	TRBD2	once	TRBJ2-1
CASSLSGATQETQYF	TGTGCCAGCAGTTTATCTGGGGCGACCCAAGAGACCCAGTACTTC	TRBV27	NA	NA	TRBJ2-5
CASSQSGQLAKNIQYF	TGCGCCAGCAGTCAATCGGGACAGCTAGCCAAAAACATTCAGTACTTC	TRBV23-1	TRBD1	NA	TRBJ2-4
CASSERREQRLF	TGTGCCAGCAGTGAACGGCGGGAGCAGCGCCTCTTC	TRBV6-1	TRBD2	NA	TRBJ2-1
CASSIQPGGNYGYTF	TGTGCCAGTAGTATTCAACCGGGTGGGAACTATGGCTACACCTTC	TRBV19	NA	NA	TRBJ1-2
CSARTGAGEQYF	TGCAGCGCTCGGACAGGGGCCGGCGAGCAGTACTTC	TRBV29-1	TRBD1	NA	TRBJ2-7
CASSIEGKQAGGGYENEQFF	TGTGCCAGCAGCATTGAAGGTAAGCAGGCGGGAGGAGGTTACGAGAATGAGCAGTTCTTC	TRBV7-6	TRBD2	NA	TRBJ2-1